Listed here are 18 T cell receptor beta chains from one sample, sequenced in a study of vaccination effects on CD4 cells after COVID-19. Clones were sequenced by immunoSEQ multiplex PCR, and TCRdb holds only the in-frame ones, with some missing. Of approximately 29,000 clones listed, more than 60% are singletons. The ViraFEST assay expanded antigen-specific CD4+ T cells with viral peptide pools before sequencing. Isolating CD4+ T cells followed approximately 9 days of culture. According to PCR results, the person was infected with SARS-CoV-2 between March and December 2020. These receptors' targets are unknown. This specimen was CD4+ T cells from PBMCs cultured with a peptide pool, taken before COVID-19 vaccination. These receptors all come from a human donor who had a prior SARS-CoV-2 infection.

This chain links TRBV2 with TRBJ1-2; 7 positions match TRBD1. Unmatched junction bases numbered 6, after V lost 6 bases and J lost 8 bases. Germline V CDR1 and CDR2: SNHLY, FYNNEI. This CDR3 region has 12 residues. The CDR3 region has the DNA TGTGCCAGCAGCCGGGACAGAGACGGCTACACCTTC. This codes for CASSRDRDGYTF.

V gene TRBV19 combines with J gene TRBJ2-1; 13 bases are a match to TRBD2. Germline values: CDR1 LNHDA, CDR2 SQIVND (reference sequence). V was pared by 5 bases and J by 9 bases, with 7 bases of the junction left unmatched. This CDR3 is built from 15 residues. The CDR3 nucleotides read TGTGCCAGTAGTGAACTAGCGGGGGGGCTGCGTGAGCAGTTCTTC. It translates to CASSELAGGLREQFF. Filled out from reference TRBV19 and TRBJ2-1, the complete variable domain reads DGGITQSPKYLFRKEGQNVTLSCEQNLNHDAMYWYRQDPGQGLRLIYYSQIVNDFQKGDIAEGYSVSREKKESFPLTVTSAQKNPTAFYLCASSELAGGLREQFFGPGTRLTVL.

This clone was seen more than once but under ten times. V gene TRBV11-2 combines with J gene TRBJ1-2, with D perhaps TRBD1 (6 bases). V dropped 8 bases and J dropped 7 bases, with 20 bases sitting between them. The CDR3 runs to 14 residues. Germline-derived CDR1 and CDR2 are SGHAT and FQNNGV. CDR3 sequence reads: CASARIARGGGYTF. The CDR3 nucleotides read TGTGCCAGCGCCAGGATTGCACGAGGGGGTGGCTACACCTTC.

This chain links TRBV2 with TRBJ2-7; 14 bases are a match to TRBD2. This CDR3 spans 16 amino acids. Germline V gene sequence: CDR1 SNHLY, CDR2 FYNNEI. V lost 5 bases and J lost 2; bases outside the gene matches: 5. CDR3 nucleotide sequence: TGTGCCAGCAGTAGACTAGCGGGGGGGAATACCTACGAGCAGTACTTC. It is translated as CASSRLAGGNTYEQYF. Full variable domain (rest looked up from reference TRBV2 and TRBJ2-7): EPEVTQTPSHQVTQMGQEVILRCVPISNHLYFYWYRQILGQKVEFLVSFYNNEISEKSEIFDDQFSVERPDGSNFTLKIRSTKLEDSAMYFCASSRLAGGNTYEQYFGPGTRLTVT.

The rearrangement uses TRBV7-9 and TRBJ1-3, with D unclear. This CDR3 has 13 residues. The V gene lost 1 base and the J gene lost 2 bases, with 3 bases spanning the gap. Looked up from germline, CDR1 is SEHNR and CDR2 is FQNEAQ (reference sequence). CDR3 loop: CASSLDPGNTIYF. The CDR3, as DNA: TGTGCCAGCAGCTTAGACCCTGGAAACACCATATATTTT. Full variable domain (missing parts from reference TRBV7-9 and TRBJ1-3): DTGVSQNPRHKITKRGQNVTFRCDPISEHNRLYWYRQTLGQGPEFLTYFQNEAQLEKSRLLSDRFSAERPKGSFSTLEIQRTEQGDSAMYLCASSLDPGNTIYFGEGSWLTVV.

The CDR3 region has the DNA TGTGCCAATCCCCGTGGCAGGGGCCGACTCTACGAGCAGTACTTC. This translates into CANPRGRGRLYEQYF. The chain carries TRBV21-1 and TRBJ2-7; TRBD1 reflects the table's D call only, with no check against the DNA. TRBV21-1 is recorded as a pseudogene. CDR3 size: 15 residues.

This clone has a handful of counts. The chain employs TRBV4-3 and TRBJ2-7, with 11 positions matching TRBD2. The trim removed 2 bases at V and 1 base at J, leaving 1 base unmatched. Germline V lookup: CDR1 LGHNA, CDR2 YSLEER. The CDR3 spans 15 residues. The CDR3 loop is CASSQLAGGSYEQYF. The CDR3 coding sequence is TGCGCCAGCAGCCAACTAGCGGGAGGATCCTACGAGCAGTACTTC.

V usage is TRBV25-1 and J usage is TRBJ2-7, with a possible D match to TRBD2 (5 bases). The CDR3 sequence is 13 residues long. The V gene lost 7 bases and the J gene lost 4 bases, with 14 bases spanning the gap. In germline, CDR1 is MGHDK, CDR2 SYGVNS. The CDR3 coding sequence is TGTGCCAGCACCATATCCGACTATTACGAGCAGTACTTC. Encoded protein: CASTISDYYEQYF.

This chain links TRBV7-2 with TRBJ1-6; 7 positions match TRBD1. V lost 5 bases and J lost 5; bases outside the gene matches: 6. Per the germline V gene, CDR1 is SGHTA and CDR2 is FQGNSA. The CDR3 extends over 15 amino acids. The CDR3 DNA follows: TGTGCCAGCAGCACGTACGGGACAGATAATTCACCCCTCCACTTT. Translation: CASSTYGTDNSPLHF.

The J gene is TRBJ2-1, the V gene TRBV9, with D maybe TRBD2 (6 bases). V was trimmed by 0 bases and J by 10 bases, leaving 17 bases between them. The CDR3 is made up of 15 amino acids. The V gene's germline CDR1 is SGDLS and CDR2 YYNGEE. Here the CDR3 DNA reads TGTGCCAGCAGCGTAGGGATTGAGGAGGGACGGGAGCAGTTCTTC. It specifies CASSVGIEEGREQFF.

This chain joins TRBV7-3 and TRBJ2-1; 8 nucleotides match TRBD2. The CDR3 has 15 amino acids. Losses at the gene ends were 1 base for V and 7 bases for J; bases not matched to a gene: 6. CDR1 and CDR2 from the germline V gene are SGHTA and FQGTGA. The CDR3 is CASSLSLAGTNEQFF. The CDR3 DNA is TGTGCCAGCAGCTTAAGTTTAGCGGGAACGAATGAGCAGTTCTTC.

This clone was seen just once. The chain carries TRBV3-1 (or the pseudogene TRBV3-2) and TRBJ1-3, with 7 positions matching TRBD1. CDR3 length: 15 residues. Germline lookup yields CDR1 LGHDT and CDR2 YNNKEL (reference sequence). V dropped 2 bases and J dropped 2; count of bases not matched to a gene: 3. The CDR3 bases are TGTGCCAGCAGCCAACACGGGACAGCTGGAAACACCATATATTTT. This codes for CASSQHGTAGNTIYF.

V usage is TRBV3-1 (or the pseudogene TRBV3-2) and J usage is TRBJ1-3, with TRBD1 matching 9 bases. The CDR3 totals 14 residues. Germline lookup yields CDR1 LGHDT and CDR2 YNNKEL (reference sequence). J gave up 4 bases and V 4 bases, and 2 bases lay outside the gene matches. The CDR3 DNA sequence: TGTGCCAGCAGCCCAGGGACAGGGGGAAACACCATATATTTT. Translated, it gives CASSPGTGGNTIYF.

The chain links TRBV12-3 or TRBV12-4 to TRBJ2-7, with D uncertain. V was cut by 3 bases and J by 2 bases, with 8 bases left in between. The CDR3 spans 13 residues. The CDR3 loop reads CASSFRGAYEQYF. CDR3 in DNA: TGTGCCAGCAGTTTCAGAGGCGCCTACGAGCAGTACTTC.

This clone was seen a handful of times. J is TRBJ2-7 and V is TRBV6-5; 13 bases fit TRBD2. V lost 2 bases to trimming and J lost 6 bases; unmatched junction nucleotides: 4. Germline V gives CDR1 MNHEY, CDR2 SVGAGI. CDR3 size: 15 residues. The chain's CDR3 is CASSYETSGRREQYF. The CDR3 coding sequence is TGTGCCAGCAGTTACGAGACTAGCGGGAGGCGCGAGCAGTACTTC.

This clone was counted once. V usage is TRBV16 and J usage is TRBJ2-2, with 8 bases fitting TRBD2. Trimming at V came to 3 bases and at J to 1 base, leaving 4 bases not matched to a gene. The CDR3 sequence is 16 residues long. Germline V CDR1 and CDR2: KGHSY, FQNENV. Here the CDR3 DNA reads TGTGCCAGCAGCCATAGCCTAGCGGGGAACACCGGGGAGCTGTTTTTT. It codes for CASSHSLAGNTGELFF.

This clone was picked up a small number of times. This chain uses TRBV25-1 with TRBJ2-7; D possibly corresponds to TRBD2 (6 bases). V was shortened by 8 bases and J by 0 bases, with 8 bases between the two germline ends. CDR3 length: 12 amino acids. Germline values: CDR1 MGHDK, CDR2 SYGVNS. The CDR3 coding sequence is TGTGCCAGCGCGGGGAGCTCCTACGAGCAGTACTTC. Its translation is CASAGSSYEQYF.

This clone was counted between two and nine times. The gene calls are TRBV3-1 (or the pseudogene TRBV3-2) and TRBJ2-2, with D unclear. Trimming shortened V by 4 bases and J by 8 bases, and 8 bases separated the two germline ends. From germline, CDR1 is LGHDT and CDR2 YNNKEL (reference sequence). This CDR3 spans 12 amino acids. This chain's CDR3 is CASSPGPGELFF. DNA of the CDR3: TGTGCCAGCAGCCCTGGACCTGGGGAGCTGTTTTTT.